The sequence of this TCR beta chain was determined in a study of regulatory T cells in long-lasting Graves disease. Libraries of TCR beta came from iRepertoire HTBI primers plus Arm-PCR of CDR3 regions. TCRdb itself ran the multiplex PCR reads through MiXCR, one entry per CDR3 protein. The sample holds hundreds of thousands of distinct CDR3 sequences; around 12% are singletons and the top ten take roughly 8.9%. Time point here: newly diagnosed GD, antithyroid drugs for less than 3 months. Construction of the TCR library relied on RNA isolated from PBMCs. Germline V gene lookup returns CDR1 DFQATT and CDR2 SNEGSKA (reference sequence). There are 12 residues in the CDR3. This clonotype was recorded many times. At one boundary the junction diverges from the germline segment, which might be a read error. This same sample was also taken into another study, of T cells in Graves' hyperthyroidism and ophthalmopathy.

The sequencing here drew on peripheral blood mononuclear cells (PBMCs), taken at new diagnosis, from a patient treated with antithyroid drugs. The chain uses TRBV20-1 and TRBJ1-1; D possibly corresponds to TRBD1 (5 bases). The clonotype was recovered from a woman aged 25 to 39 with Graves disease. The CDR3 is CSAREGNTEAFF. CDR3 DNA sequence: TGCAGTGCTAGGGAGGGGAACACTGAAGCTTTCTTC.